These T cell receptor beta chains were read from a single sample in a study of T-cell reconstitution after alpha-beta-depleted transplantation in children. TCRdb recomputed calls from the PCR reads with MiXCR, one row per CDR3 protein. The top ten hold approximately 34% of the sample, which has just over 200,000 distinct CDR3 sequences, approximately 8% seen once. The sequenced sample was PBMCs, mostly from graft donor cells, obtained 360 days after TCRalphabeta/CD19-depleted stem cell transplant. The receptors here all came from a male patient aged 2 to 9 who had a stem cell transplant for acute myeloid leukemia, so the T cells may come from the graft donor. Each CDR3 is given with its conserved first and last residue.

j_gene	v_gene	CDR3aa
TRBJ2-1	TRBV7-2	CASSKKGGNEQFF
TRBJ2-2	TRBV3-1	CASSPGLAETGELFF
TRBJ2-2	TRBV14	CASSQGILDVDTGELFF
TRBJ1-1	TRBV4-2	CASSHQRGREAFF
TRBJ2-7	TRBV5-1	CASSLGTNEQYF
TRBJ2-7	TRBV20-1	CSAREYRASIYEQYF
TRBJ2-7	TRBV20-1	CSAKKLAELDEQYF
TRBJ2-2	TRBV11-2	CASSLGFTGELFF
TRBJ2-3	TRBV12-3/TRBV12-4	CASSLIPRGGDTDTQYF
TRBJ2-2	TRBV5-1	CASSFSYRSLDANTGELFF
TRBJ2-2	TRBV24-1	CATSFDTGELFF
TRBJ2-7	TRBV28	CASSPHSRGRNLYEQYF
TRBJ1-5	TRBV28	CASSLGQASQPQHF
TRBJ2-1	TRBV15	CATSRDQGHEQFF
TRBJ2-3	TRBV20-1	CSASPGGRTDTQYF
TRBJ2-1	TRBV4-2	CASSQDLSGQGWNEQFF
TRBJ2-7	TRBV5-1	CASRTGTNYEQYF
TRBJ2-1	TRBV20-1	CSASLQGFWDEQFF
TRBJ1-1	TRBV2	CASSGTGAEAFF
TRBJ2-5	TRBV9	CASSGAGQGKETQYF
TRBJ2-3	TRBV9	CASSARTWYTDTQYF
TRBJ2-1	TRBV10-3	CAISESRVNNEQFF
TRBJ2-1	TRBV18	CASSGTGFNEQFF
TRBJ2-7	TRBV29-1	CSVNDRESHEQYF
TRBJ2-3	TRBV5-1	CASSLGAGSVSDTQYF
TRBJ2-2	TRBV29-1	CSVVRLAGVEDTGELFF
TRBJ1-4	TRBV29-1	CSVEGPHF
TRBJ1-1	TRBV6-5	CASHKSGPNTEAFF
TRBJ2-2	TRBV5-1	CASSLYRRTGELFF
TRBJ2-4	TRBV7-2	CASSRSGAQNIEYF
TRBJ1-2	TRBV10-3	CAIRRTAEYGYTF
TRBJ1-1	TRBV6-5	CASSYSLTAARDDTEAFF
TRBJ2-7	TRBV7-2	CASSLVGSSYEQYF
TRBJ2-6	TRBV20-1	CSAISPGQLTFSGANVLTF
TRBJ1-4	TRBV12-3/TRBV12-4	CASSSRQGEEKLFF
TRBJ1-2	TRBV25-1	CASSKLLRGSYGYTF
TRBJ2-1	TRBV12-3/TRBV12-4	CASRTGTGANEQFF
TRBJ1-3	TRBV20-1	CSASSNSGNTIYF
TRBJ2-5	TRBV9	CASSGNLAGGPKTQYF
TRBJ2-5	TRBV20-1	CSATTGGLKETQYF
TRBJ1-1	TRBV4-3	CASSDSGVAEAFF
TRBJ1-2	TRBV19	CASSWTGSNYGYTF
TRBJ2-2	TRBV7-6	CASSSRGTGELFF
TRBJ1-2	TRBV5-1	CASSFGQIPYGYTF
TRBJ2-3	TRBV29-1	CSGYTPGGPNF
TRBJ2-1	TRBV5-5	CASSTGLNNEQFF
TRBJ2-2	TRBV6-5	CASSYQGGAGELFF
TRBJ2-5	TRBV29-1	CSVETGEETQYF
TRBJ2-3	TRBV7-9	CASSQSNSGAFTDTQYF
TRBJ1-1	TRBV5-1	CASSLVRGPTEAFF
TRBJ1-1	TRBV7-2	CASSLDRDIRRAFF
TRBJ2-3	TRBV20-1	CSARDGVTSGRGDTQYF
TRBJ1-3	TRBV18	CASSPNEGQPPNSGNTIYF
TRBJ2-7	TRBV7-6	CASSPDPGYEQYF
TRBJ2-3	TRBV5-1	CASGFRDFTDTQYF